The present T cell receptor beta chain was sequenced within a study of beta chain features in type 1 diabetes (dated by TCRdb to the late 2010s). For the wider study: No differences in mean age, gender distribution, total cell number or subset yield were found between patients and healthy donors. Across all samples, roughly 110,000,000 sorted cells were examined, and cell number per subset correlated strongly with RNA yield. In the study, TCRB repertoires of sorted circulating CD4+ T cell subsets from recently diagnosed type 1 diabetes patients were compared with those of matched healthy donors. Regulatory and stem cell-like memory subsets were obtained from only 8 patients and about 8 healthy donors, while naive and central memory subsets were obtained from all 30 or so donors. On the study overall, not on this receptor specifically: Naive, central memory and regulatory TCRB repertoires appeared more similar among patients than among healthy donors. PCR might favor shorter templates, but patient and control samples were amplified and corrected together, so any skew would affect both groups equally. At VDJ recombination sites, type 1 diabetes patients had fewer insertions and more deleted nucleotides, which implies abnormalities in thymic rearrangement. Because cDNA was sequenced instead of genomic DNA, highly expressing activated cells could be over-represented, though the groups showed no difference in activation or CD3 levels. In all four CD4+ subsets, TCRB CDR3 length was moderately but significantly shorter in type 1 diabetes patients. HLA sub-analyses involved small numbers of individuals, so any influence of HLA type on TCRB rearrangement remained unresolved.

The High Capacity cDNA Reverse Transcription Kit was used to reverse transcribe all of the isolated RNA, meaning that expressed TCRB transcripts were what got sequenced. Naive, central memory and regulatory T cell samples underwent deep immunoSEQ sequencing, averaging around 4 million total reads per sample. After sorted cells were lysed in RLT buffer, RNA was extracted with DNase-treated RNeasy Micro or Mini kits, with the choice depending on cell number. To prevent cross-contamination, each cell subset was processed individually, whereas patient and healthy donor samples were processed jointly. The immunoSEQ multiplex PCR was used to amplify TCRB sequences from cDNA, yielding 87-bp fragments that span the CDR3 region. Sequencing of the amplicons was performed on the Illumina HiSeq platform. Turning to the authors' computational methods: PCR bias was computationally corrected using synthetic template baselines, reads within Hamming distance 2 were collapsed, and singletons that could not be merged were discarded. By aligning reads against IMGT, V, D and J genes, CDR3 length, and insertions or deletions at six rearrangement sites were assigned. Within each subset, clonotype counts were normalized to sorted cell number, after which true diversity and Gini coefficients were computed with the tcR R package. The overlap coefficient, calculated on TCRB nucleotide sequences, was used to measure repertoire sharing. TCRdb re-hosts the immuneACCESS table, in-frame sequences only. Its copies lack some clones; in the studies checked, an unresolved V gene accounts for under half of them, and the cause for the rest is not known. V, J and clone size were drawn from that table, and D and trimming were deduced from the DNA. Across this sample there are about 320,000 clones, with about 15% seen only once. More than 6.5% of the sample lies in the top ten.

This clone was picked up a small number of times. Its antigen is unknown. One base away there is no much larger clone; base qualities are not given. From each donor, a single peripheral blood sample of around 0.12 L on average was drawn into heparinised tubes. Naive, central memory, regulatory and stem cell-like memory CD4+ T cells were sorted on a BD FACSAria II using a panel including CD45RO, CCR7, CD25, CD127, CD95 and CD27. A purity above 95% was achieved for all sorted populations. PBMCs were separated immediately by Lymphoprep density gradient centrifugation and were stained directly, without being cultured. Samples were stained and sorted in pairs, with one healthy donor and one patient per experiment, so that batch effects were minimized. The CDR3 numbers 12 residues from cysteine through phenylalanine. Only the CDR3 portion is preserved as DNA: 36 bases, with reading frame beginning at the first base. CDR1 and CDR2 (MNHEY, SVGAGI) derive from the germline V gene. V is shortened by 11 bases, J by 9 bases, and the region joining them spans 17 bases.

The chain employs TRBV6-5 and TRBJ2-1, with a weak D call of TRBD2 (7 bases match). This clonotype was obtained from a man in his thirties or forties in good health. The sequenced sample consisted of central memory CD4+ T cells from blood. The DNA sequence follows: TGTGCCGCCGCCGGGGGGCAAGGTGAGCAGTTCTTC. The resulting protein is CAAAGGQGEQFF.